What follows are 6 T cell receptor beta chains derived from one specimen sequenced in a study of T cells in Graves' hyperthyroidism and ophthalmopathy. TCR beta CDR3 regions were amplified from RNA transcripts. First-round RT-PCR targeting the TCR CDR3 was performed with the HTBI primer set. TCRdb itself ran the multiplex PCR reads through MiXCR, one entry per CDR3 protein. The sample holds around 400,000 distinct CDR3 sequences, 15% seen once. Sequencing was done on a sample of blood. These receptors were taken from a woman in her sixties with Graves' ophthalmopathy.

This clonotype was detected ten times or more. This chain uses TRBV7-2 with TRBJ2-1, with TRBD2 matching 9 bases. J gave up 11 bases and V 1 base, and 9 bases lay outside the gene matches. Germline V lookup: CDR1 SGHTA, CDR2 FQGNSA. This CDR3 is 15 amino acids long. As DNA, the CDR3 is TGTGCCAGCAGCTTAGGCGGGAGGGATCACAAAAAGCAGTTCTTC. Translating gives CASSLGGRDHKKQFF.

J is TRBJ2-3 and V is TRBV24-1, with 9 bases identical to TRBD1. The length of the CDR3 is 15 residues. In germline, CDR1 is KGHDR, CDR2 SFDVKD. Trimming took 5 bases from V and 6 from J; bases not matched to a gene: 8. CDR3 residues: CATSALDRGVDTQYF. CDR3 coding DNA: TGTGCCACCAGTGCCCTGGACAGGGGTGTCGATACGCAGTATTTT.

V gene TRBV19 combines with J gene TRBJ2-2, with 7 bases that match TRBD1. After removal of 5 bases from V and 5 bases from J, the junction contained 2 bases not matched to a gene. The CDR3 loop spans 13 amino acids. Per the germline V gene, CDR1 is LNHDA and CDR2 is SQIVND (reference sequence). This CDR3 reads CASSEGATGELFF. The CDR3 bases are TGTGCCAGTAGTGAGGGGGCGACCGGGGAGCTGTTTTTT.

This clonotype has at least ten counts. The chain is built from TRBV11-2 and TRBJ2-1; D is undetermined. This CDR3 spans 12 amino acids. The germline CDR1 and CDR2 sequences are SGHAT and FQNNGV. With 3 bases removed from V and 6 bases from J, the gap between germline ends came to 6 bases. CDR3 residues: CASSFLRNEQFF. The DNA of the CDR3 is TGTGCCAGCAGCTTTTTACGCAATGAGCAGTTCTTC.

The J gene is TRBJ2-2, the V gene TRBV5-6, with 9 bases identical to TRBD1. CDR3 length: 17 amino acids. Germline V gives CDR1 SGHDT, CDR2 YYEEEE. V lost 0 bases and J lost 2; bases outside the gene matches: 5. The CDR3 loop reads CASSLVGTGTNTGELFF. The CDR3 nucleotides are TGTGCCAGCAGCTTGGTCGGGACAGGGACTAACACCGGGGAGCTGTTTTTT.

This rearrangement joins TRBV11-2 to TRBJ2-3, with 10 bases fitting TRBD1. The CDR3 spans 16 residues. V trimming: 5 bases; J trimming: 0 bases; junction bases outside the gene matches: 5. Germline loops: CDR1 SGHAT, CDR2 FQNNGV. The CDR3: CASSVGTGVSTDTQYF. CDR3 DNA: TGTGCCAGCAGCGTAGGGACAGGGGTTAGCACAGATACGCAGTATTTT.